These 30 T cell receptor beta chains came from one sample sequenced in a study of vaccination effects on CD4 cells after COVID-19. Cultured cells yielded isolated CD4+ T cells after approximately nine days. Either the mRNA-1273 or the BNT162b2 vaccine was given to participants as two doses. The method was immunoSEQ multiplex PCR; TCRdb's version includes in-frame clones alone and lacks a portion of them. The data show about 39,000 clones, about two thirds seen once. Antigen specificity for these receptors is unknown. The starting material was CD4+ T cells from PBMCs cultured without peptide, obtained after COVID-19 vaccination. These TCRs come from a human donor who received a COVID-19 vaccine.

This clone was observed a handful of times. V usage is TRBV6-2 or TRBV6-3 and J usage is TRBJ2-2, with D uncertain. The ends were cut back, 0 bases at V and 4 bases at J, with 18 bases in the middle. The V gene's germline CDR1 is MNHEY and CDR2 SVGEGT. The CDR3 extends over 18 amino acids. The CDR3 DNA reads TGTGCCAGCAGTTACTCGATATCTCGGCTAGATGGCACCGGGGAGCTGTTTTTT. This sequence encodes CASSYSISRLDGTGELFF.

This chain joins TRBV30 and TRBJ2-6, with 8 bases lining up with TRBD1. With 5 bases clipped from V and 3 bases from J, the junction kept 0 bases outside the gene matches. CDR1 and CDR2 (germline): GTSNPN, SVGIG (reference sequence). The CDR3 sequence is 13 residues long. As DNA, the CDR3 is TGTGCCTGGGGACAGGGTGGGGCCAACGTCCTGACTTTC. Translating gives CAWGQGGANVLTF.

The chain carries TRBV5-5 and TRBJ1-1; D is unclear. CDR3 length: 14 amino acids. Trimming pared 7 bases from V and 5 bases from J, leaving 18 bases between. Germline CDR1 is SGHKS and CDR2 is YYEKEE (reference sequence). This CDR3 is CASETGARGTEAFF. CDR3 DNA sequence: TGTGCCAGCGAGACGGGTGCCCGAGGGACTGAAGCTTTCTTT. The full variable domain, rest sourced from reference TRBV5-5 and TRBJ1-1, is DAGVTQSPTHLIKTRGQQVTLRCSPISGHKSVSWYQQVLGQGPQFIFQYYEKEERGRGNFPDRFSARQFPNYSSELNVNALLLGDSALYLCASETGARGTEAFFGQGTRLTVV.

The gene calls are TRBV3-1 (or the pseudogene TRBV3-2) and TRBJ2-1; 11 bases are shared with TRBD2. This CDR3 has 16 residues. Germline lookup yields CDR1 LGHDT and CDR2 YNNKEL (reference sequence). V lost 4 bases, J lost 2 bases, and 4 bases stayed unmatched. For the CDR3, the DNA is TGTGCCAGCAGCCCCTATAGCGGGGGGGCCTACAATGAGCAGTTCTTC. Amino acids: CASSPYSGGAYNEQFF.

The chain is built from TRBV10-3 and TRBJ2-7; 11 bases agree with TRBD1. Per the germline V gene, CDR1 is ENHRY and CDR2 is SYGVKD. The CDR3 covers 17 residues. The J segment lost 4 bases and the V segment lost 2 bases, leaving 10 bases of the junction unmatched. The CDR3 here is CAISETGQGAMAYEQYF. The CDR3 DNA sequence: TGTGCCATCAGTGAGACTGGACAGGGGGCTATGGCGTACGAGCAGTACTTC.

The chain employs TRBV5-1 and TRBJ1-4, with D uncertain. The V end was cut by 0 bases, the J end by 0 bases, with 24 bases between. The CDR3 runs 21 residues. The V gene's germline CDR1 is SGHRS and CDR2 YFSETQ. Here the CDR3 reads CASSLVSFRPGTYATNEKLFF. The DNA of the CDR3 is TGCGCCAGCAGCTTGGTTTCTTTTCGTCCAGGAACTTATGCAACTAATGAAAAACTGTTTTTT.

The J gene is TRBJ2-1, the V gene TRBV9; 10 bases are a match to TRBD2. The CDR3 has 15 amino acids. In germline, CDR1 is SGDLS, CDR2 YYNGEE. Losses at the gene ends were 4 bases for V and 8 bases for J; bases not matched to a gene: 9. CDR3 residues: CASSTRLAGRDEQFF. The CDR3, as DNA: TGTGCCAGCAGCACCCGACTAGCGGGTAGGGATGAGCAGTTCTTC.

The sample holds one count of this clone. This rearrangement joins TRBV30 to TRBJ2-1; 9 nucleotides agree with TRBD1. The CDR3 consists of 16 residues. Looked up from germline, CDR1 is GTSNPN and CDR2 is SVGIG (reference sequence). The V gene end was trimmed by 4 bases and the J gene end by 3 bases; junction bases not matched to a gene: 10. CDR3: CAWTISGTGIYNEQFF. Here the CDR3 DNA reads TGTGCCTGGACCATAAGTGGGACAGGGATCTACAATGAGCAGTTCTTC.

The chain has TRBV6-5 and TRBJ1-2, with 10 bases that match TRBD1. The germline CDR1 and CDR2 sequences are MNHEY and SVGAGI. J was trimmed by 6 bases and V by 2 bases; bases with no gene match: 6. The CDR3 contains 15 residues. The CDR3, as DNA: TGTGCCAGCAGTTACGTAGCGGACAGGGGGGATGGCTACACCTTC. It encodes CASSYVADRGDGYTF.

The rearrangement joins TRBV5-6 to TRBJ2-3; 7 nucleotides align to TRBD2. The V segment lost 4 bases and the J segment 6 bases; nucleotides outside the gene matches: 8. This CDR3 has 14 residues. Germline CDR1 is SGHDT and CDR2 is YYEEEE. The CDR3 DNA is TGTGCCAGCAGCCAAGCTAGCGGCTCCGATACGCAGTATTTT. Amino acid sequence: CASSQASGSDTQYF.

The chain is built from TRBV2 and TRBJ2-7, with D perhaps TRBD1 (5 bases). The CDR3 length is 13 residues. V was clipped by 3 bases and J by 3 bases, with 9 bases between them. The germline V gene has CDR1 SNHLY and CDR2 FYNNEI. The CDR3 coding sequence is TGTGCCAGCAGTGACCAGGGTAGCTACGAGCAGTACTTC. Amino acids: CASSDQGSYEQYF.

This clone was counted between two and nine times. The chain links TRBV6-5 to TRBJ1-6; D not certain. Germline-derived CDR1 and CDR2 are MNHEY and SVGAGI. Trimming stripped 6 bases from V and 10 bases from J, with 10 bases between. The CDR3 runs 12 residues. This CDR3 reads CASSPWKSPLHF. The CDR3 DNA is TGTGCCAGCAGCCCCTGGAAATCACCCCTCCACTTT.

CDR3 in amino acids: CASSLGRFSPNEQFF. DNA of the CDR3: TGCGCCAGCAGCTTGGGCCGCTTTAGCCCAAATGAGCAGTTCTTC. The genes are TRBV5-1 and TRBJ2-1; D unclear. V was pared by 0 bases and J by 7 bases, with 14 bases between. The germline V gene encodes CDR1 SGHRS and CDR2 YFSETQ. The CDR3 contains 15 residues.

V gene TRBV6-5 combines with J gene TRBJ1-6, with D uncertain. CDR1 MNHEY and CDR2 SVGAGI come from the germline V gene. Trimming left V 0 bases short and J 6 bases short, with 12 bases between. The CDR3 runs 16 residues. DNA for the CDR3: TGTGCCAGCAGTTACTCTCGACGGAGTGGTAATTCACCCCTCCACTTT. Protein sequence: CASSYSRRSGNSPLHF.

Written as DNA, the CDR3 is TGTGCCAGCAGCTTACCGGACAGCTACAATGAGCAGTTCTTC. Translation gives CASSLPDSYNEQFF. The gene calls are TRBV7-7 and TRBJ2-1; TRBD1 might be the D (6 bases). V lost 2 bases and J lost 3, with 8 bases in between. The CDR3 covers 14 residues. Per the germline V gene, CDR1 is SSHAT and CDR2 is FNYEAQ (reference sequence).

The rearrangement uses TRBV5-6 and TRBJ2-1; the match to TRBD2 covers 8 bases. The CDR3 spans 14 residues. Germline loops: CDR1 SGHDT, CDR2 YYEEEE. The V segment lost 0 bases and the J segment 6 bases; nucleotides outside the gene matches: 2. As DNA, the CDR3 is TGTGCCAGCAGCTTGGCGGGGGGGTCCAATGAGCAGTTCTTC. As protein: CASSLAGGSNEQFF.

The rearrangement links TRBV7-2 to TRBJ2-7; maybe TRBD2 (5 bases). The CDR3 extends over 14 amino acids. V shed 8 bases and J shed 0 bases, with 14 bases lying between them. From germline, CDR1 is SGHTA and CDR2 FQGNSA. The CDR3 DNA reads as TGTGCCAGCCTCCGGGATCCTTCCTCCTACGAGCAGTACTTC. Encoded protein: CASLRDPSSYEQYF. Based on the CDR3 plus reference TRBV7-2 and TRBJ2-7, the full variable domain is GAGVSQSPSNKVTEKGKDVELRCDPISGHTALYWYRQSLGQGLEFLIYFQGNSAPDKSGLPSDRFSAERTGGSVSTLTIQRTQQEDSAVYLCASLRDPSSYEQYFGPGTRLTVT.

Only a few counts were recorded for this clone. The chain joins TRBV6-5 to TRBJ1-6; D is unresolved. V was pared by 2 bases and J by 10 bases, with 15 bases between. CDR1 is MNHEY, CDR2 SVGAGI, per germline. The CDR3 runs to 15 residues. Written as DNA, the CDR3 is TGTGCCAGCAGTTACACTTGGCAGATCGACTCACCCCTCCACTTT. Amino acid sequence: CASSYTWQIDSPLHF.

CDR3 in amino acids: CASSRDTGEYTGELFF. The CDR3, as DNA: TGTGCCAGTAGTAGGGACACAGGGGAGTACACCGGGGAGCTGTTTTTT. The chain combines TRBV19 with TRBJ2-2; TRBD1 matches 7 bases. Germline V gene data show CDR1 as LNHDA and CDR2 as SQIVND (reference sequence). The CDR3 spans 16 residues. J lost 3 bases, V lost 4 bases, and 8 bases had no gene match.

This clone was observed a handful of times. The chain links TRBV27 to TRBJ2-7; D may match TRBD1 or TRBD2 (7 bases each). Germline lookup yields CDR1 MNHEY and CDR2 SMNVEV (reference sequence). The CDR3 consists of 14 residues. V was cut by 7 bases and J by 5 bases, with 18 bases left in between. The CDR3 DNA follows: TGTGCCAGCACCGAACAGGGGAGGGTAAACGAGCAGTACTTC. Its translation is CASTEQGRVNEQYF.

The CDR3 sequence: CASSWARGQEQFF. The CDR3 bases are TGTGCCAGTAGTTGGGCCCGGGGGCAGGAGCAGTTCTTC. This chain connects TRBV19 to TRBJ2-1; D is perhaps TRBD1 or TRBD2 (6 bases each). V lost 5 bases, J lost 10 bases, and 15 bases lay in between. The CDR3 is made up of 13 amino acids. In germline, CDR1 is LNHDA, CDR2 SQIVND (reference sequence).

This clone turned up a few times. The CDR3 loop is CASSRQDSPLHF. The DNA for the CDR3 is TGTGCCAGCAGTCGCCAGGATTCACCCCTCCACTTT. The chain employs TRBV27 and TRBJ1-6; D gene unclear. Trimming stripped 5 bases from V and 8 bases from J, with 7 bases between. This CDR3 spans 12 amino acids. CDR1 is MNHEY and CDR2 is SMNVEV in the germline V gene (reference sequence).

V gene TRBV5-1 combines with J gene TRBJ1-3; D ambiguous. V was clipped by 0 bases and J by 4 bases, with 8 bases between them. The CDR3 runs to 14 residues. Germline V gene data show CDR1 as SGHRS and CDR2 as YFSETQ. The CDR3 sequence: CASSLGLDGNTIYF. CDR3 in DNA: TGCGCCAGCAGCTTGGGACTAGACGGAAACACCATATATTTT.

The rearrangement uses TRBV19 and TRBJ1-1; D not resolved. CDR1 and CDR2 (germline): LNHDA, SQIVND (reference sequence). Between the trimmed V and J ends, which lost 6 bases and 1 base, there was a span of 12 bases. The CDR3 is made up of 14 amino acids. The CDR3 spells CASRMRGKNTEAFF. The DNA of the CDR3 is TGTGCCAGTAGGATGCGTGGGAAGAACACTGAAGCTTTCTTT.

The rearrangement joins TRBV6-1 to TRBJ2-3, with TRBD2 matching over 12 bases. The CDR3 length is 18 residues. The ends lost 3 bases at V and 5 bases at J; junction bases unmatched: 12. Per the germline V gene, CDR1 is MNHNS and CDR2 is SASEGT. The CDR3 DNA follows: TGTGCCAGCAGTGACTATTCCTCTAGCGGGAGGGCCGGAGATACGCAGTATTTT. It codes for CASSDYSSSGRAGDTQYF.

The genes are TRBV19 and TRBJ2-3, with a weak D call TRBD2 (6 bases). The CDR3 runs to 14 residues. The V gene lost 7 bases and the J gene lost 4 bases, with 15 bases spanning the gap. Germline-derived CDR1 and CDR2 are LNHDA and SQIVND (reference sequence). CDR3 nucleotide sequence: TGTGCCAGTACCCTAGGGACTGCCGCAGATACGCAGTATTTT. The encoded protein is CASTLGTAADTQYF.

The genes are TRBV20-1 and TRBJ1-4; no clear D. CDR3 length: 10 residues. The V gene lost 3 bases and the J gene lost 4 bases, with 0 bases spanning the gap. Per the germline V gene, CDR1 is DFQATT and CDR2 is SNEGSKA (reference sequence). The CDR3: CSASNEKLFF. In DNA form, the CDR3 reads TGCAGTGCTAGTAATGAAAAACTGTTTTTT.

V usage is TRBV6-4 and J usage is TRBJ2-1; 10 bases match TRBD2. Germline-derived CDR1 and CDR2 are MRHNA and SNTAGT. J lost 3 bases, V lost 4 bases, and 6 bases had no gene match. The length of the CDR3 is 16 residues. The CDR3 nucleotides are TGTGCCAGCAGTGTCCGGACTAGCGGTGACTACAATGAGCAGTTCTTC. It translates to CASSVRTSGDYNEQFF.

The chain has TRBV6-5 and TRBJ2-1; D remains ambiguous. Germline values: CDR1 MNHEY, CDR2 SVGAGI. V dropped 0 bases and J dropped 8 bases, with 8 bases sitting between them. The CDR3 covers 13 residues. The CDR3 reads CASSYSRLYEQFF. CDR3 sequence (DNA): TGTGCCAGCAGTTACTCAAGGCTTTATGAGCAGTTCTTC.

Worth noting for this clone: Other DNA sequences in this specimen translate into the identical CDR3. The chain couples TRBV6-5 to TRBJ1-3, with a possible D match to TRBD1 (6 bases). This CDR3 region has 12 residues. Deletions cut 10 bases from V and 0 bases from J, with 7 bases between. Germline loops: CDR1 MNHEY, CDR2 SVGAGI. As DNA, the CDR3 is TGTGCCACCAGGGGCTCTGGAAACACCATATATTTT. Its translation is CATRGSGNTIYF.